This T cell receptor (beta chain) emerged from a study of T cells after yellow fever vaccination. The authors made TCR cDNA by 5'RACE template switching, adding a universal primer site and UMIs. MiXCR was run by TCRdb on the 5' RACE reads, yielding one entry per CDR3 protein. Among about 330,000 distinct CDR3 sequences listed, roughly 4.3% were seen once. This clonotype was found a few times. The antigen is unknown. Study-wide results and limits: The secondary T-cell response peaked on day 5, not day 15, but was weaker. The bulk population could contribute abundant contaminating clonotypes to FACS-sorted repertoires. A large majority of primary-vaccination clones showed up again after the booster (96% CD4, 75% to 90% CD8).

This material consisted of PBMCs, taken 5 days after the yellow fever booster vaccination. This clonotype was sampled from a man aged 18 to 30 who received the YFV17D yellow fever vaccine.

In DNA, the CDR3 is TGTGCCAGCAGCCTAGGGACTAGGGAGCAGTACGTC. It specifies CASSLGTREQYV. This rearrangement joins TRBV7-9 to TRBJ2-7, with 8 bases aligning to TRBD2. V was pared by 5 bases and J by 7 bases, with 4 bases of the junction left unmatched. The CDR3 contains 12 residues. CDR1 and CDR2 (germline): SEHNR, FQNEAQ (reference sequence).